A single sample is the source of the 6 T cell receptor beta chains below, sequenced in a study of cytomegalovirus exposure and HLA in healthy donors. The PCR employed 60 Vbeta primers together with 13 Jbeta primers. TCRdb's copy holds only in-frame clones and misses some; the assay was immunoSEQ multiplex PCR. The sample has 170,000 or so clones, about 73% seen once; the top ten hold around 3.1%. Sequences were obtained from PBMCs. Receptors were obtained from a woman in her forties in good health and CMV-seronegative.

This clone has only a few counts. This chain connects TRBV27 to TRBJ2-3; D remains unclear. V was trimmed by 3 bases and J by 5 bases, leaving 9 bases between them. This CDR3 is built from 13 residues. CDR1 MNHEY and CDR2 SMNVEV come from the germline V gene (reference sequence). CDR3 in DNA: TGTGCCAGCAGTTTTTCTATTAGAGATACGCAGTATTTT. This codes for CASSFSIRDTQYF.

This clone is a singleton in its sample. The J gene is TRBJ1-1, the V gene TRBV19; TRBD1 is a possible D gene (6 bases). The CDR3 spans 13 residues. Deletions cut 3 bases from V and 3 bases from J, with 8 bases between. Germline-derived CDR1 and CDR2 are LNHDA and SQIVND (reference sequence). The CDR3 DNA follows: TGTGCCAGTAGTATGAACAGGGACACTGAAGCTTTCTTT. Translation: CASSMNRDTEAFF.

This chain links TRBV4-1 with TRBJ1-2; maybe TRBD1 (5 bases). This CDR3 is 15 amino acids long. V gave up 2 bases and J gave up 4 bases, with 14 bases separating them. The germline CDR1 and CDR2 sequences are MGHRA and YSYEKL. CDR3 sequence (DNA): TGCGCCAGCAGCCAATTAATGCAGGGTCCCTATGGCTACACCTTC. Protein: CASSQLMQGPYGYTF.

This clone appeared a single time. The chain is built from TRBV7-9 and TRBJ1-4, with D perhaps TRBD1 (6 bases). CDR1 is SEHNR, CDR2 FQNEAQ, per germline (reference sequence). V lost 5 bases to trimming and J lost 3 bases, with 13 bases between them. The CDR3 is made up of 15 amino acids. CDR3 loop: CASSGRQAPNEKLFF. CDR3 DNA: TGTGCCAGCAGCGGCCGACAGGCCCCTAATGAAAAACTGTTTTTT. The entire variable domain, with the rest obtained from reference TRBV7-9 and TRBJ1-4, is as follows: DTGVSQNPRHKITKRGQNVTFRCDPISEHNRLYWYRQTLGQGPEFLTYFQNEAQLEKSRLLSDRFSAERPKGSFSTLEIQRTEQGDSAMYLCASSGRQAPNEKLFFGSGTQLSVL.

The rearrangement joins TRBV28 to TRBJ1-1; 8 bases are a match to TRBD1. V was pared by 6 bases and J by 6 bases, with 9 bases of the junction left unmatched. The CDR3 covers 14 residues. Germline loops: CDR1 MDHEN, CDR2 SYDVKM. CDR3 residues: CASRPGGAVPEAFF. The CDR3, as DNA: TGTGCCAGCAGACCAGGGGGCGCGGTACCTGAAGCTTTCTTT.

CDR3 bases: TGCGCCAGCAGCTTGACAGGGGTGGGCCATGGCTACACCTTC. Residues: CASSLTGVGHGYTF. The J gene is TRBJ1-2, the V gene TRBV5-1; 7 bases agree with TRBD1. The V and J ends lost 1 base and 6 bases, in that order; junction bases with no gene match: 6. This CDR3 region has 14 residues. Germline values: CDR1 SGHRS, CDR2 YFSETQ.